This TCR beta chain was sequenced during a study of CD8+ T cells in alopecia areata. Study-level information: The SALT score measured affected scalp surface percentage in treated patients. Study results and caveats: Whereas mice showed it more clearly, TCR sharing across patients was murkier, possibly because of HLA.

As to this clone: Its specificity is unknown.

CDR1 is SQVTM and CDR2 is ANQGSEA in the germline V gene. This CDR3 has 14 residues. Trimming at V came to 6 bases and at J to 2 bases, leaving 7 bases not matched to a gene. Treatment indicated: oral pan-JAK inhibitor, 5-10 mg twice daily. Sequencing templates came from extracted RNA that was reverse transcribed into cDNA. Using immunoSEQ multiplex PCR, the repertoire was profiled, and TCRdb retains in-frame clones only, with some absent. The sample consists of more than 200,000 clones, 64% of them appearing once. The sequence derives from a human donor with alopecia areata. Sequencing used CD4+ T cells sorted from blood, obtained at week 4, from a patient treated with tofacitinib. The rearrangement links TRBV29-1 to TRBJ2-7; 10 nucleotides line up with TRBD1. The CDR3 nucleotides read TGCAGCGTGAGAGGGACAGGGGTTACCTACGAGCAGTACTTC. This gives the protein CSVRGTGVTYEQYF.